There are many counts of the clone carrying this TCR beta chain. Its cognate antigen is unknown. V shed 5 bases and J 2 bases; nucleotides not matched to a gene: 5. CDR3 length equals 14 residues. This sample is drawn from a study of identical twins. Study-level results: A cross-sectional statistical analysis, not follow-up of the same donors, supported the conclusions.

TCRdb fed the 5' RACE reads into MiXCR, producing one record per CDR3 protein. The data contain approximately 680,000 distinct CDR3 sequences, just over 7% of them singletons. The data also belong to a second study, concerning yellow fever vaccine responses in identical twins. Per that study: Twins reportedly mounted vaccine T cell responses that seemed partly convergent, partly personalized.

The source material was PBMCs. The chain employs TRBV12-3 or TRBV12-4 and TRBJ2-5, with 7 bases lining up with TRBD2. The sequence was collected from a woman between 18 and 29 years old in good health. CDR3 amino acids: CASSRRLAQETQYF. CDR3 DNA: TGTGCCAGCAGTCGGCGACTAGCTCAAGAGACCCAGTACTTC.